Listed here is a single T cell receptor (beta chain). The authors' processing: Amplification with reference gene primers provided the estimates of nucleated cell counts. Measured with immunoSEQ multiplex PCR; TCRdb has only the in-frame clones, and not every one. V, J and clone size were drawn from that table, and D and trimming were deduced from the DNA. The table has 250,000 or so clones, roughly 89% seen once; the top ten hold 8% to 10%. In terms of age and location, participants ranged from roughly 18 to 90 years and lived in under 30 US areas. The sample comes from a study of blood T cell repertoires in COVID-19. Study as a whole: Acute-phase and convalescent COVID-19 samples originated in the United States, Italy and Spain. T cells, B-cell-depleted T cells, or PBMCs supplied cDNA or gDNA.

V was trimmed by 6 bases and J by 5 bases, leaving 16 bases between them. Per germline, CDR1 MNHEY and CDR2 SVGAGI. This CDR3 region has 15 residues. The sequenced material came from PBMCs or T cells enriched from blood (not recorded which). The chain employs TRBV6-5 and TRBJ1-4, with no clear D. The receptor was isolated from a man aged 35 to 55 who had recovered from COVID-19. In nucleotides, the CDR3 is TGTGCCAGCAGGTCCTTCGGGGAACAGAATGAAAAACTGTTTTTT. This gives the protein CASRSFGEQNEKLFF.